This TCR beta chain was profiled in a study of blood T cell repertoires in COVID-19. Study as a whole: Collection of acute and convalescent COVID-19 samples took place in the United States, Italy and Spain.

V was pared by 5 bases and J by 4 bases, with 16 bases between. Germline CDR1 KGHDR, CDR2 SFDVKD. The CDR3 consists of 15 residues. Libraries were prepared by immunoSEQ multiplex PCR; TCRdb keeps only in-frame clonotypes and omits some of them. The data hold approximately 80,000 clones, with approximately 88% observed a single time. This clonotype was sampled from a woman aged 80 or over with acute or convalescent COVID-19. The sample taken for sequencing was peripheral blood. V gene TRBV24-1 combines with J gene TRBJ2-5; D uncertain. The DNA for the CDR3 is TGTGCCACCAGTGTTGTCAACCCTTCCGGAGAGACCCAGTACTTC. Protein: CATSVVNPSGETQYF.